This TCR beta chain was sequenced in a study of glioma-infiltrating T cells. Amplification of TCR alpha and beta CDR3 regions from RNA used iRepertoire nested multiplex PCR. TCRdb processed the multiplex PCR reads anew with MiXCR; each CDR3 protein has one entry. The data contain a few hundred thousand distinct CDR3 sequences, around 45% of them singletons. The V gene's germline CDR1 is LNHDA and CDR2 SQIVND (reference sequence). J lost 4 bases, V lost 4 bases, and 9 bases had no gene match. The CDR3 length is 15 residues. The clonotype was recovered from a human donor with low-grade glioma or glioblastoma, undergoing nonglioma brain surgery, or in good health (not recorded which). This sequence joins TRBV19 and TRBJ1-1; 7 bases are shared with TRBD1. The sample taken for sequencing was glioma tissue, nonneoplastic brain tissue, or PBMCs (not recorded which). The CDR3 DNA reads TGTGCCAGTAGTACGAGGAGGGGGCGAGGCACTGAAGCTTTCTTT. It yields the protein CASSTRRGRGTEAFF.